Listed below are T cell receptor beta chains from one sample, sequenced in a study of cytomegalovirus exposure and HLA in healthy donors. Data came from immunoSEQ multiplex PCR; TCRdb stores just in-frame clones and leaves some out. The sample yields some 120,000 clones, around 75% seen once. Sequencing input: PBMCs. The receptors stem from a man aged 30 to 45 in good health and CMV-seronegative. CDR3s include the opening cysteine and the closing phenylalanine or tryptophan.

cdr3_aa j_call v_call
CASSYSTFSEAFF TRBJ1-1 TRBV6-5
CASSGDNSYEQYF TRBJ2-7 TRBV5-1
CASFPGISYETQYF TRBJ2-5 TRBV5-6
CASSPEYTEAFF TRBJ1-1 TRBV18
CASMQQTYNEQFF TRBJ2-1 TRBV10-1
CTSSQDSGRDTQYF TRBJ2-3 TRBV1
CASSSMNHEQYF - TRBV28
CASSPGTGLDEKLFF TRBJ1-4 TRBV18
CASSLAGGYTYEQYF TRBJ2-7 TRBV28
CASRPTESYGYTF TRBJ1-2 TRBV6-1
CASSRTRSLSTDTQYF TRBJ2-3 TRBV7-2
CASSPTRNTEAFF TRBJ1-1 TRBV2
CASSSPGLAAAEGPEQYF TRBJ2-7 TRBV5-1
CASSQGDRLFGNEQFF TRBJ2-1 TRBV4-2
CSGRSGGASSNTGELFF TRBJ2-2 TRBV29-1
CASKTGEETQYF TRBJ2-5 TRBV2
CASSLDRTYEQYF TRBJ2-7 TRBV5-1
CANSRQGASTIYF TRBJ1-3 TRBV28
CASSLVSQETQYF TRBJ2-5 TRBV7-2
CASSELKTVATNEKLFF TRBJ1-4 TRBV6-1
CASSLTSGATDTQYF TRBJ2-3 TRBV27
CASSKPPGLAGGQTGELFF TRBJ2-2 TRBV28
CASSISSFDSILNQPQHF TRBJ1-5 TRBV19
CASSPGTSYEQYF TRBJ2-7 TRBV19
CASTRPDRKNTEAFF TRBJ1-1 TRBV19
CASSLSRVGYTF TRBJ1-2 TRBV5-4
CASGAGGVGNEQFF TRBJ2-1 TRBV5-1
CASSLVRHLSYEQYF TRBJ2-7 TRBV7-8
CSVAAAQGEKLFF TRBJ1-4 TRBV29-1
CASSSDGTVVWNEQFF TRBJ2-1 TRBV5-1
CASSPGTGFEQFF TRBJ2-1 TRBV6-4
CASSLFGGETQYF TRBJ2-5 TRBV7-9
CASSTDRGPFHEQFF TRBJ2-1 TRBV5-4
CSVDPGTGFPNYGYTF TRBJ1-2 TRBV29-1
CASSLPRSGGRPTQYF TRBJ2-3 TRBV9
CASRLHDTEAFF TRBJ1-1 TRBV27
CASSLGRAPGANVLTF TRBJ2-6 TRBV5-1
CASSQQGAHTEAFF TRBJ1-1 TRBV19
CASSGSGGAGDTQYF TRBJ2-3 TRBV5-4
CAWSTYVASIGTGELFF TRBJ2-2 TRBV30
CASSSSGQPNYGYTF TRBJ1-2 TRBV5-1
CASSLSGGGTGETQYF TRBJ2-5 TRBV7-9
CASSKGTGWISYTEAFF TRBJ1-1 TRBV6-1
CASSQGRQGGQETQYF TRBJ2-5 TRBV4-2
CASSDDGTALNYGYTF TRBJ1-2 TRBV6-1
CASSQTGGTGQPQHF TRBJ1-5 TRBV6-6
CASSFVSGSYEQYF TRBJ2-7 TRBV5-6
CASSLRGALGTGELFF TRBJ2-2 TRBV5-4
CASSGELAGGPSHEQYF TRBJ2-7 TRBV6-7
CASRGQGHYEQYF TRBJ2-7 TRBV2